The 5 T cell receptor beta chains presented below share a single source sample, sequenced in a study of cytomegalovirus exposure and HLA in healthy donors. This PCR relied on a set of 60 Vbeta primers and 13 Jbeta primers. The repertoire was sequenced with immunoSEQ multiplex PCR; TCRdb's copy has only in-frame clones and lacks some. The sample has some 130,000 clones; roughly 80% are singletons. What was sequenced was PBMCs. These receptor sequences come from a young man in good health and CMV-seronegative.

V usage is TRBV27 and J usage is TRBJ1-1; a weak D match, TRBD1 (5 bases). The germline CDR1 and CDR2 sequences are MNHEY and SMNVEV (reference sequence). V was trimmed by 4 bases and J by 3 bases, leaving 12 bases between them. The CDR3 is made up of 14 amino acids. CDR3 DNA sequence: TGTGCCAGCAGTTCCGGGACTACCTACACTGAAGCTTTCTTT. This codes for CASSSGTTYTEAFF.

The rearrangement uses TRBV2 and TRBJ1-3; unclear D gene. V was clipped by 5 bases and J by 0 bases, with 8 bases between them. The CDR3 length is 14 residues. Looked up from germline, CDR1 is SNHLY and CDR2 is FYNNEI. In nucleotides, the CDR3 is TGTGCCAGCAGTCCGTCCCCCTCTGGAAACACCATATATTTT. Protein sequence: CASSPSPSGNTIYF. Based on the CDR3 plus reference TRBV2 and TRBJ1-3, the full variable domain is EPEVTQTPSHQVTQMGQEVILRCVPISNHLYFYWYRQILGQKVEFLVSFYNNEISEKSEIFDDQFSVERPDGSNFTLKIRSTKLEDSAMYFCASSPSPSGNTIYFGEGSWLTVV.

The table lists this clone with a count of one. This chain joins TRBV5-1 and TRBJ2-1, with 7 bases identical to TRBD2. V lost 4 bases, J lost 4 bases, and 8 bases stayed unmatched. This CDR3 is 15 amino acids long. The germline V gene has CDR1 SGHRS and CDR2 YFSETQ. This chain's CDR3 is CASSLPGLTYNEQFF. The CDR3 DNA is TGCGCCAGCAGCCTACCGGGACTAACTTACAATGAGCAGTTCTTC. Combining the CDR3 with reference TRBV5-1 and TRBJ2-1 gives the whole variable domain KAGVTQTPRYLIKTRGQQVTLSCSPISGHRSVSWYQQTPGQGLQFLFEYFSETQRNKGNFPGRFSGRQFSNSRSEMNVSTLELGDSALYLCASSLPGLTYNEQFFGPGTRLTVL.

The genes are TRBV5-6 and TRBJ2-1, with 8 bases fitting TRBD1. The CDR3 is 12 residues long. CDR1 is SGHDT, CDR2 YYEEEE, per germline. V lost 4 bases and J lost 9; bases outside the gene matches: 3. The CDR3 region is CASSITGGEQFF. Here the CDR3 DNA reads TGTGCCAGCAGCATTACAGGGGGTGAGCAGTTCTTC.

The chain combines TRBV5-1 with TRBJ1-2; tentative D call: TRBD1 (5 bases). With 2 bases removed from V and 6 bases from J, the gap between germline ends came to 14 bases. The CDR3 runs 14 residues. In germline, CDR1 is SGHRS, CDR2 YFSETQ. CDR3 DNA: TGCGCCAGCAGCTTTAGGGGAAGGTTGGATGGCTACACCTTC. This sequence encodes CASSFRGRLDGYTF.